This TCR beta chain was found in a study of blood T cell repertoires in COVID-19. This clone was recorded once. This table comes from immunoSEQ multiplex PCR, and its TCRdb copy is limited to in-frame clones, with some not included. The sample includes tens of thousands of clones, 78% of them seen just once. V shed 7 bases and J 8 bases; nucleotides not matched to a gene: 10. CDR1 is WSHSY, CDR2 SAAADI, per germline. This CDR3 has 14 residues. This rearrangement joins TRBV10-2 to TRBJ2-1, with 8 bases matching TRBD2. The receptor's source is a human donor with active or convalescent COVID-19. The donor label of this sample is uncertain. Source material: peripheral blood. The CDR3 DNA sequence: TGCGCCAGCAAAACACGGGAGGGCAGGGATGAGCAGTTCTTC. It is translated as CASKTREGRDEQFF.